What follows is one TCR beta chain and its context. In its sample, this clonotype was seen a few times. No cognate antigen has been identified for it. One base away there is no much larger clone; base qualities are not given. This entry comes from a study of T-cell reconstitution after alpha-beta-depleted transplantation in children (dated by TCRdb to about 2016). Study-level background: The study quantitatively tracked T-cell immune reconstitution after TCRalphabeta/CD19-depleted allogeneic hematopoietic cell transplantation in children using TCR repertoire profiling.

Taken from cysteine to phenylalanine, the CDR3 has 14 residues. CDR3 DNA is the only sequence kept; it has 42 bases, read in frame from the first base. V lost 4 bases and J lost 9 bases, and the count of bases not matched to a germline gene is 11. Library preparation used PCR. Sequenced using an Illumina HiSeq 2500. Molecular barcoding was employed in the preparation of TCR libraries, with unique molecular identifiers being used to normalize TCRbeta repertoire quantification. TCRdb reworked the public reads: Q25 trimming with fastp, MiXCR clone assembly, productive beta chains retained. Entries that share a CDR3 protein sequence are merged under the most common genes and DNA. Recorded for this sample are hundreds of thousands of distinct CDR3 sequences; 32% of them occurred a single time. Clones ranked in the top ten supply roughly 2.5% of the sample.

Sequencing used PBMCs from the stem cell graft donor, obtained from the stem cell graft. The origin of this receptor is a human donor who donated a stem cell graft to a child with aplastic anemia. The chain is assembled from TRBV12-3 or TRBV12-4 and TRBJ2-5; 7 nucleotides in the junction match TRBD1. The CDR3 region has the sequence CASSSRDSKGAQYF. The DNA sequence is as follows: TGTGCCAGCAGTTCAAGGGACAGTAAGGGGGCCCAGTACTTC.